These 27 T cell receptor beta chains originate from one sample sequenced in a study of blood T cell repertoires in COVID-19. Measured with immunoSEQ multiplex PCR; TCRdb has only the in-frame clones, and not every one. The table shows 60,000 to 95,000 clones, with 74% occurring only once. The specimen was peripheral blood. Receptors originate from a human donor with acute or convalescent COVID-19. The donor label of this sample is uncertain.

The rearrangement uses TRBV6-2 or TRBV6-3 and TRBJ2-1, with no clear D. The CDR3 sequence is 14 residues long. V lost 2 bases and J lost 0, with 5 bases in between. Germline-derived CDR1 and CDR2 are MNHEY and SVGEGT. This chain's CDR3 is CASSYRSSYNEQFF. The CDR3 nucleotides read TGTGCCAGCAGTTACAGGAGCTCCTACAATGAGCAGTTCTTC.

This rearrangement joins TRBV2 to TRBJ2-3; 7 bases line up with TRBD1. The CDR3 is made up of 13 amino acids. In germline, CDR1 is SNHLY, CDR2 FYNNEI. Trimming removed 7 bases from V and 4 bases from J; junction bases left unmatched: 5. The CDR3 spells CASTGDSPDTQYF. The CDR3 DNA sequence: TGTGCCAGCACCGGGGACAGTCCAGATACGCAGTATTTT.

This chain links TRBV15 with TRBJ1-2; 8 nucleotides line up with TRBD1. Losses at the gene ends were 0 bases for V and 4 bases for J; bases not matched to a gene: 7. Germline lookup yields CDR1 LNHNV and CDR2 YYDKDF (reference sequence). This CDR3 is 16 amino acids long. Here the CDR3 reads CATSRDRDRRFYGYTF. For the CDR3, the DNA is TGTGCCACCAGCAGAGACCGGGACAGGAGATTCTATGGCTACACCTTC.

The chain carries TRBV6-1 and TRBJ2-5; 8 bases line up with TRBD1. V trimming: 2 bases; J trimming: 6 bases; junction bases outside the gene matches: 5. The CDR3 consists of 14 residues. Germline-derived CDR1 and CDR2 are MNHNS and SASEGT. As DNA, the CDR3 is TGTGCCAGCAGTGAAAGGACAGGGCCACAGACCCAGTACTTC. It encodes CASSERTGPQTQYF.

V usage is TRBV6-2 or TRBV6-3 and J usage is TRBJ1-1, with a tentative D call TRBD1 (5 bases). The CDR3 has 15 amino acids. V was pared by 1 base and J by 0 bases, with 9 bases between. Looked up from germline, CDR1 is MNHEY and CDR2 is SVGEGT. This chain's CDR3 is CASSYLSGLNTEAFF. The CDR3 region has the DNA TGTGCCAGCAGTTACTTGTCAGGGTTGAACACTGAAGCTTTCTTT.

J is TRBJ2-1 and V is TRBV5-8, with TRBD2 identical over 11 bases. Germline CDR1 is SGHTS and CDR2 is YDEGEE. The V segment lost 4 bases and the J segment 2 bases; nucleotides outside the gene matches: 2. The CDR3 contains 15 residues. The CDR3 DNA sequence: TGTGCCAGCAGCCGGGGACTAGCGGCCTACAATGAGCAGTTCTTC. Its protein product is CASSRGLAAYNEQFF.

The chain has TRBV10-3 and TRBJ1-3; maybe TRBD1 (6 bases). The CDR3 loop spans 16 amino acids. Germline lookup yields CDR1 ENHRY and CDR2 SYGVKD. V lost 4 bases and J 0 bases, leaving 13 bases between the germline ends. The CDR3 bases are TGTGCCATCAGTGGACAGGCCCCTGGCTCTGGAAACACCATATATTTT. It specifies CAISGQAPGSGNTIYF.

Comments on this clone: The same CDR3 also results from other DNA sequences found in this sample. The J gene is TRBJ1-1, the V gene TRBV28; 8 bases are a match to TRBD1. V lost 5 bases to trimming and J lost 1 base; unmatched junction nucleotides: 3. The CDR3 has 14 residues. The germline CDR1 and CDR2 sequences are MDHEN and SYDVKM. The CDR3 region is CASSPGGANTEAFF. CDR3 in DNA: TGTGCCAGCAGTCCAGGGGGCGCGAACACTGAAGCTTTCTTT.

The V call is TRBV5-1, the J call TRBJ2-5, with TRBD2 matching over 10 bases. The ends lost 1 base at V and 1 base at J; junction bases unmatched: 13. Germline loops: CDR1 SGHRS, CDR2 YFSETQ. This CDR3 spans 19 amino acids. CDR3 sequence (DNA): TGCGCCAGCAGCTTGAGCCCTAGCGGGAGTGGGGGGGTCCAAGAGACCCAGTACTTC. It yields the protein CASSLSPSGSGGVQETQYF.

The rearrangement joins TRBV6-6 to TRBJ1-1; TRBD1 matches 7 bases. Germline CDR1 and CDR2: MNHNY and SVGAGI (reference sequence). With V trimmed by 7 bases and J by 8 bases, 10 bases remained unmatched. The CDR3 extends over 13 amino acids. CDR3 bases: TGTGCCAGCACCAATCAGGGGGACCGCGAAGCTTTCTTT. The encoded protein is CASTNQGDREAFF.

The CDR3 loop is CASSLRTNTEAFF. The CDR3 bases are TGTGCCAGCAGCTTACGGACAAACACTGAAGCTTTCTTT. This chain joins TRBV7-8 and TRBJ1-1; a weak D match, TRBD1 (5 bases). Per the germline V gene, CDR1 is SGHVS and CDR2 is FQNEAQ. The CDR3 consists of 13 residues. Trimming removed 2 bases from V and 2 bases from J, with 6 bases in between. Drawing the rest from reference TRBV7-8 and TRBJ1-1, the complete variable domain is GAGVSQSPRYKVAKRGQDVALRCDPISGHVSLFWYQQALGQGPEFLTYFQNEAQLDKSGLPSDRFFAERPEGSVSTLKIQRTQQEDSAVYLCASSLRTNTEAFFGQGTRLTVV.

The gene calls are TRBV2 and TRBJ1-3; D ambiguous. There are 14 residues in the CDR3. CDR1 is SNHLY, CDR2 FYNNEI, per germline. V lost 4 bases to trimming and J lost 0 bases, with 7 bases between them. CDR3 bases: TGTGCCAGCAGTGGTGCAGACTCTGGAAACACCATATATTTT. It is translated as CASSGADSGNTIYF.

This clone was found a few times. CDR3 nucleotide sequence: TGTGCCAGCGGAGGATCGAGGGATGAAAAACTGTTTTTT. It yields the protein CASGGSRDEKLFF. This chain uses TRBV4-2 with TRBJ1-4; D is uncertain. Germline V lookup: CDR1 LGHNA, CDR2 YNFKEQ. Trimming pared 8 bases from V and 6 bases from J, leaving 13 bases between. CDR3 size: 13 residues.

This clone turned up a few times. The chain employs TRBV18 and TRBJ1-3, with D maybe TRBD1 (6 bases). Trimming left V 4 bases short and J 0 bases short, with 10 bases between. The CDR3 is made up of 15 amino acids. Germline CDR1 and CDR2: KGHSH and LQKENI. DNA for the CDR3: TGTGCCAGCTCACAGACAGGTCTCTCTGGAAACACCATATATTTT. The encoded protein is CASSQTGLSGNTIYF.

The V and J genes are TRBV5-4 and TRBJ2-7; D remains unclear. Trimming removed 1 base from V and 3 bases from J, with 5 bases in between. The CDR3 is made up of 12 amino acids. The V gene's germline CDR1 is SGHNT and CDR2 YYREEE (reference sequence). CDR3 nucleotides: TGTGCCAGCAGCTTGACAGACTACGAGCAGTACGTC. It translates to CASSLTDYEQYV.

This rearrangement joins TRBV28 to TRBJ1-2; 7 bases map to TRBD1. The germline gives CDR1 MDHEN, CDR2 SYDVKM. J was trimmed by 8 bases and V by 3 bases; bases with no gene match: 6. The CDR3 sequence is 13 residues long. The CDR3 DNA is TGTGCCAGCAGTTTGGAGGGGGCTCGAGGCTACACCTTC. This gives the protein CASSLEGARGYTF.

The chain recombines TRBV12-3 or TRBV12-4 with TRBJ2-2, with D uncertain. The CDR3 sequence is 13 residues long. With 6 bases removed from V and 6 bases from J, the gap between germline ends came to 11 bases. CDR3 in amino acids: CASSPLGPGELFF. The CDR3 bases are TGTGCCAGCAGCCCTCTAGGTCCCGGGGAGCTGTTTTTT.

Here the CDR3 reads CASSPSGSPSTDTQYF. The CDR3 DNA is TGTGCCAGCAGTCCTAGCGGGAGTCCTAGCACAGATACGCAGTATTTT. J is TRBJ2-3 and V is TRBV28; TRBD2 agrees at 10 bases. CDR1 and CDR2 (germline): MDHEN, SYDVKM. This CDR3 has 16 amino acids. With 5 bases clipped from V and 0 bases from J, the junction kept 5 bases outside the gene matches.

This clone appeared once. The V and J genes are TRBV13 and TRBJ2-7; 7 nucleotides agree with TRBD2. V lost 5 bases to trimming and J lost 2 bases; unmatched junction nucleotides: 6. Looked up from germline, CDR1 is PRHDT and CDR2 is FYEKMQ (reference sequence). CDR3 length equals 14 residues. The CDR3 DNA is TGTGCCAGCAGCGCCGCTAGCGGACCCTACGAGCAGTACTTC. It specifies CASSAASGPYEQYF.

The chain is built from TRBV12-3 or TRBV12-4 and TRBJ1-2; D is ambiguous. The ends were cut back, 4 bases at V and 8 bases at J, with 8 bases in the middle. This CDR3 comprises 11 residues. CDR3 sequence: CASSSTVGYTF. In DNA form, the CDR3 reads TGTGCCAGCAGTTCAACAGTCGGCTACACCTTC.

CDR3 sequence reads: CASRGQGYNSPLHF. CDR3 DNA sequence: TGTGCCAGCAGGGGACAGGGGTATAATTCACCCCTCCACTTT. This rearrangement joins TRBV27 to TRBJ1-6; 10 bases agree with TRBD1. V shed 6 bases and J 4 bases; nucleotides not matched to a gene: 0. The CDR3 sequence is 14 residues long. The germline V gene encodes CDR1 MNHEY and CDR2 SMNVEV (reference sequence).

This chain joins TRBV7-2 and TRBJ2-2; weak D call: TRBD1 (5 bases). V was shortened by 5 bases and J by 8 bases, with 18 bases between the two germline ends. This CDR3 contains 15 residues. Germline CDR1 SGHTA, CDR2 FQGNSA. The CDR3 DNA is TGTGCCAGCAGCCCCCCGTTGGGGCACGGAGGGGAGCTGTTTTTT. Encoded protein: CASSPPLGHGGELFF.

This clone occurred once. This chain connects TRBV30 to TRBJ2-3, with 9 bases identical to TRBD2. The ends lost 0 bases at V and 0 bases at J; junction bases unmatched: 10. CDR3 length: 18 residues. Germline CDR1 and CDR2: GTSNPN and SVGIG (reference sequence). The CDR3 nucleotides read TGTGCCTGGAGTGTAGTGTTAGCGGGAGTTCGGAGCACAGATACGCAGTATTTT. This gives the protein CAWSVVLAGVRSTDTQYF.

The CDR3 loop is CASSPGTGNQPQHF. CDR3 nucleotide sequence: TGTGCCAGCAGTCCCGGGACAGGGAATCAGCCCCAGCATTTT. V gene TRBV27 combines with J gene TRBJ1-5; 9 bases fit TRBD1. In germline, CDR1 is MNHEY, CDR2 SMNVEV (reference sequence). There are 14 residues in the CDR3. The V gene end was trimmed by 5 bases and the J gene end by 4 bases; junction bases not matched to a gene: 3.

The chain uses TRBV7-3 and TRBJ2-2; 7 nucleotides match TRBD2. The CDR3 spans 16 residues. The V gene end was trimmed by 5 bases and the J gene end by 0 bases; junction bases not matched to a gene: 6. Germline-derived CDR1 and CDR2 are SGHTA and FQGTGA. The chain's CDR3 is CASSLLSGANTGELFF. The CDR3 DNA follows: TGTGCCAGCAGCCTCCTCAGCGGGGCGAACACCGGGGAGCTGTTTTTT.

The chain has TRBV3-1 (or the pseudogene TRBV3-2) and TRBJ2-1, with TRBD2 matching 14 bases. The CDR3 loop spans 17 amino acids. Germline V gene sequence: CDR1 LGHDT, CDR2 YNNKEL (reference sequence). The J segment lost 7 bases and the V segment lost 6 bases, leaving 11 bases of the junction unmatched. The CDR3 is CASSTTSGRAVGNEQFF. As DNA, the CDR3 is TGTGCCAGCAGTACGACTAGCGGGAGGGCCGTAGGAAATGAGCAGTTCTTC.

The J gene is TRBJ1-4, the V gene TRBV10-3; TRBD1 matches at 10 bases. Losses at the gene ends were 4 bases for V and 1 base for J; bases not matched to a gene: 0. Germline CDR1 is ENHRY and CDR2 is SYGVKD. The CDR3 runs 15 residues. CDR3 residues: CAISGDRGTNEKLFF. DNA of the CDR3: TGTGCCATCAGTGGGGACAGGGGAACTAATGAAAAACTGTTTTTT.